The entry below describes one TCR beta chain. Its antigen is still unknown. Version v3.0 of the immunoSEQ assay ran at survey level. Produced via immunoSEQ multiplex PCR; TCRdb's table is partial and in-frame only. The sample shows about 25,000 clones, roughly 77% of them seen only once. This specimen belongs to a study of long-term antiretroviral therapy in people with HIV. Study-wide points: Older ART regimens were possibly in use when the blood was collected between about 2003 and 2017.

The CDR3 length is 16 residues. The germline V gene has CDR1 SGHRS and CDR2 YFSETQ. J lost 5 bases, V lost 0 bases, and 5 bases had no gene match. The sequenced sample was unsorted PBMCs, obtained 0.5 years after starting antiretroviral therapy. The receptor was derived from a woman aged 40 to 55 with HIV. V gene TRBV5-1 combines with J gene TRBJ2-1; TRBD2 matches at 10 bases. As DNA, the CDR3 is TGCGCCAGCAGCTTGGTAGCGGGGGGAATGAACAATGAGCAGTTCTTC. Amino acid sequence: CASSLVAGGMNNEQFF.